One and the same sample provided the 31 T cell receptor beta chains below, sequenced in a study of blood T cell repertoires in COVID-19. Measured with immunoSEQ multiplex PCR; TCRdb has only the in-frame clones, and not every one. The sample includes under 100,000 clones, around 87% of them seen just once. The source material was peripheral blood. The receptor set was obtained from a human donor in a cohort sampled during active COVID-19.

The V call is TRBV2, the J call TRBJ2-1, with D perhaps TRBD2 (7 bases). This CDR3 comprises 13 residues. With 11 bases removed from V and 7 bases from J, the gap between germline ends came to 18 bases. The germline V gene has CDR1 SNHLY and CDR2 FYNNEI. CDR3 in amino acids: CAAARGARNEQFF. For the CDR3, the DNA is TGTGCCGCCGCCCGGGGGGCGCGAAATGAGCAGTTCTTC.

This clone was seen once. V usage is TRBV3-1 (or the pseudogene TRBV3-2) and J usage is TRBJ1-5; D is possibly TRBD1 (5 bases). The CDR3 extends over 14 amino acids. In germline, CDR1 is LGHDT, CDR2 YNNKEL (reference sequence). V dropped 1 base and J dropped 2 bases, with 6 bases sitting between them. CDR3 amino acids: CASSQAGGNQPQHF. In nucleotides, the CDR3 is TGTGCCAGCAGCCAAGCGGGGGGCAATCAGCCCCAGCATTTT.

The chain couples TRBV10-3 to TRBJ2-1; D is undetermined. Trimming shortened V by 5 bases and J by 9 bases, and 14 bases separated the two germline ends. The CDR3 has 13 residues. In germline, CDR1 is ENHRY, CDR2 SYGVKD. CDR3 sequence: CAISSLTNGEQFF. CDR3 in DNA: TGTGCCATCAGTTCGCTAACGAATGGTGAGCAGTTCTTC.

The chain uses TRBV11-2 and TRBJ2-1; 10 bases are a match to TRBD2. The CDR3 is made up of 14 amino acids. Germline CDR1 SGHAT, CDR2 FQNNGV. J lost 5 bases, V lost 5 bases, and 3 bases had no gene match. The CDR3 region is CASSGSGGHNEQFF. In DNA, the CDR3 is TGTGCCAGCAGCGGTAGCGGGGGGCACAATGAGCAGTTCTTC.

This chain uses TRBV14 with TRBJ2-7; the match to TRBD1 covers 12 bases. V trimming: 3 bases; J trimming: 8 bases; junction bases outside the gene matches: 8. The CDR3 contains 15 residues. Looked up from germline, CDR1 is SGHDN and CDR2 is FVKESK. Here the CDR3 DNA reads TGTGCCAGCAGCCAGAACCGGGACAGGGGGCACAAGCAGTACTTC. Its protein is CASSQNRDRGHKQYF. The variable domain in full, completed from reference TRBV14 and TRBJ2-7, reads EAGVTQFPSHSVIEKGQTVTLRCDPISGHDNLYWYRRVMGKEIKFLLHFVKESKQDESGMPNNRFLAERTGGTYSTLKVQPAELEDSGVYFCASSQNRDRGHKQYFGPGTRLTVT.

The rearrangement joins TRBV5-1 to TRBJ2-2, with D possibly being TRBD1 (5 bases). V was clipped by 5 bases and J by 1 base, with 12 bases between them. Per the germline V gene, CDR1 is SGHRS and CDR2 is YFSETQ. The CDR3 sequence is 15 residues long. CDR3 protein: CASRQALQNTGELFF. DNA for the CDR3: TGCGCCAGCAGACAGGCGCTACAGAACACCGGGGAGCTGTTTTTT.

V gene TRBV11-1 combines with J gene TRBJ2-7; 7 bases line up with TRBD1. From germline, CDR1 is SGHAT and CDR2 FQDESV (reference sequence). J gave up 2 bases and V 5 bases, and 3 bases lay outside the gene matches. CDR3 length equals 13 residues. In nucleotides, the CDR3 is TGTGCCAGCAGCCCGACAGGGCCCTACGAGCAGTACTTC. The encoded protein is CASSPTGPYEQYF.

The chain is built from TRBV5-1 and TRBJ2-3; TRBD1 agrees at 8 bases. Germline-derived CDR1 and CDR2 are SGHRS and YFSETQ. The CDR3 spans 15 residues. The V segment lost 0 bases and the J segment 6 bases; nucleotides outside the gene matches: 6. The CDR3 nucleotides are TGCGCCAGCAGCTTGGCCCCGACAGGGGCGGATACGCAGTATTTT. This gives the protein CASSLAPTGADTQYF.

The V and J genes are TRBV7-9 and TRBJ1-6, with D tentatively TRBD1 (6 bases). This CDR3 is 15 amino acids long. Germline V lookup: CDR1 SEHNR, CDR2 FQNEAQ (reference sequence). V gave up 5 bases and J gave up 10 bases, with 18 bases separating them. The CDR3 DNA reads TGTGCCAGCAGCACAACGGGACAAGGAACATCACCCCTCCACTTT. Protein product: CASSTTGQGTSPLHF.

V and J are TRBV21-1 and TRBJ2-5; TRBD2 reflects the table's D call only, with no check against the DNA. TRBV21-1 is given as a pseudogene. The CDR3 loop spans 18 amino acids. Here the CDR3 reads CPSLNHAPAGGGQETQYF. For the CDR3, the DNA is TGTCCCAGCCTTAACCACGCGCCCGCGGGGGGGGGCCAAGAGACCCAGTACTTC.

The J gene is TRBJ2-6, the V gene TRBV7-3, with D tentatively TRBD2 (5 bases). The V gene's germline CDR1 is SGHTA and CDR2 FQGTGA. The CDR3 is made up of 16 amino acids. V was pared by 2 bases and J by 4 bases, with 12 bases between. For the CDR3, the DNA is TGTGCCAGCAGCTTAGGACTCCCCACGGGGGCCAACGTCCTGACTTTC. Translated, it gives CASSLGLPTGANVLTF. Using reference TRBV7-3 and TRBJ2-6 for the parts outside the CDR3, the full variable domain is GAGVSQTPSNKVTEKGKYVELRCDPISGHTALYWYRQSLGQGPEFLIYFQGTGAADDSGLPNDRFFAVRPEGSVSTLKIQRTERGDSAVYLCASSLGLPTGANVLTFGAGSRLTVL.

V and J are TRBV27 and TRBJ1-1; no definite D call. The germline V gene has CDR1 MNHEY and CDR2 SMNVEV (reference sequence). The ends were cut back, 3 bases at V and 5 bases at J, with 10 bases in the middle. This CDR3 region has 13 residues. CDR3 in amino acids: CASSLSRATEAFF. The CDR3 nucleotides are TGTGCCAGCAGTTTGTCGAGGGCGACTGAAGCTTTCTTT.

The rearrangement joins TRBV7-6 to TRBJ2-5, with a possible D match to TRBD1 (6 bases). Germline V gives CDR1 SGHVS, CDR2 FNYEAQ. The V end lost 4 bases, the J end lost 5 bases, and 17 bases lay between the germline ends. The length of the CDR3 is 15 residues. CDR3 amino acids: CASSSGVGVEETQYF. CDR3 sequence (DNA): TGTGCCAGCAGCTCAGGGGTGGGGGTTGAGGAGACCCAGTACTTC. Supplemented by reference TRBV7-6 and TRBJ2-5, the full variable domain reads GAGVSQSPRYKVTKRGQDVALRCDPISGHVSLYWYRQALGQGPEFLTYFNYEAQQDKSGLPNDRFSAERPEGSISTLTIQRTEQRDSAMYRCASSSGVGVEETQYFGPGTRLLVL.

The rearrangement joins TRBV7-9 to TRBJ1-1; no clear D gene. The germline CDR1 and CDR2 sequences are SEHNR and FQNEAQ (reference sequence). The CDR3 has 11 residues. The V end lost 4 bases, the J end lost 9 bases, and 9 bases lay between the germline ends. The CDR3 here is CASSWAGKAFF. The CDR3 DNA sequence: TGTGCCAGCAGCTGGGCGGGGAAAGCTTTCTTT. The whole variable domain, filled in from reference TRBV7-9 and TRBJ1-1, reads DTGVSQNPRHKITKRGQNVTFRCDPISEHNRLYWYRQTLGQGPEFLTYFQNEAQLEKSRLLSDRFSAERPKGSFSTLEIQRTEQGDSAMYLCASSWAGKAFFGQGTRLTVV.

This sequence joins TRBV18 and TRBJ2-2; 10 bases are shared with TRBD2. CDR3 size: 19 residues. CDR1 is KGHSH and CDR2 is LQKENI in the germline V gene. Trimming at V came to 0 bases and at J to 6 bases, leaving 13 bases not matched to a gene. Here the CDR3 reads CASSPPGASGGRSSGELFF. CDR3 nucleotides: TGTGCCAGCTCACCACCGGGGGCTAGCGGGGGCAGATCCTCCGGGGAGCTGTTTTTT.

This chain uses TRBV5-6 with TRBJ1-4, with D unresolved. Per the germline V gene, CDR1 is SGHDT and CDR2 is YYEEEE. Trimming took 4 bases from V and 12 from J, leaving 19 bases between them. This CDR3 region has 14 residues. The chain's CDR3 is CASSQRVGSRELFF. CDR3 sequence (DNA): TGTGCCAGCAGCCAGAGGGTGGGGTCTAGGGAACTGTTTTTT. The whole variable domain, remainder taken from reference TRBV5-6 and TRBJ1-4, is DAGVTQSPTHLIKTRGQQVTLRCSPKSGHDTVSWYQQALGQGPQFIFQYYEEEERQRGNFPDRFSGHQFPNYSSELNVNALLLGDSALYLCASSQRVGSRELFFGSGTQLSVL.

The chain combines TRBV28 with TRBJ1-5; D perhaps matches TRBD1 (6 bases). The germline V gene has CDR1 MDHEN and CDR2 SYDVKM. V was clipped by 5 bases and J by 2 bases, with 16 bases between them. The CDR3 covers 16 residues. The CDR3 region has the DNA TGTGCCAGCAGTATCACAGGGAGTCCTGGCAATCAGCCCCAGCATTTT. Translating gives CASSITGSPGNQPQHF.

This chain links TRBV6-5 with TRBJ2-2; TRBD2 agrees at 8 bases. Germline assignment: CDR1 MNHEY and CDR2 SVGAGI. With 7 bases clipped from V and 1 base from J, the junction kept 5 bases outside the gene matches. The CDR3 is 15 amino acids. The CDR3 sequence: CASIISGVNTGELFF. The CDR3 DNA is TGTGCCAGCATTATTAGCGGGGTGAACACCGGGGAGCTGTTTTTT.

The J gene is TRBJ2-5, the V gene TRBV5-1; TRBD1 is a possible D gene (5 bases). The germline V and J ends were trimmed by 4 bases and 3 bases, with 19 bases remaining between them. This CDR3 is 16 amino acids long. Germline CDR1 SGHRS, CDR2 YFSETQ. The CDR3 sequence: CASSLNPTGQKETQYF. The CDR3 DNA is TGCGCCAGCAGCCTAAACCCCACCGGACAAAAAGAGACCCAGTACTTC.

V and J are TRBV27 and TRBJ1-4; perhaps TRBD1 as D (5 bases). The length of the CDR3 is 15 residues. V was clipped by 7 bases and J by 2 bases, with 14 bases between them. Germline V gene sequence: CDR1 MNHEY, CDR2 SMNVEV (reference sequence). The DNA for the CDR3 is TGTGCCAGCATGAAATGGGGGGGTACTAATGAAAAACTGTTTTTT. It is translated as CASMKWGGTNEKLFF.

V gene TRBV2 combines with J gene TRBJ1-5, with D unclear. Germline-derived CDR1 and CDR2 are SNHLY and FYNNEI. Deletions cut 6 bases from V and 8 bases from J, with 11 bases between. The CDR3 runs 12 residues. As DNA, the CDR3 is TGTGCCAGCAGGACGGGGAGGGAGCCCCAGCATTTT. It codes for CASRTGREPQHF.

The table lists this clone with a count of one. The chain joins TRBV19 to TRBJ2-1, with D possibly matching TRBD1 (6 bases). The V end was cut by 3 bases, the J end by 6 bases, with 12 bases between. From germline, CDR1 is LNHDA and CDR2 SQIVND (reference sequence). CDR3 length equals 14 residues. CDR3 bases: TGTGCCAGTAGTATGGGGGCACTCGCCAATGAGCAGTTCTTC. It specifies CASSMGALANEQFF.

This rearrangement joins TRBV28 to TRBJ1-1; D is unresolved. The germline V gene encodes CDR1 MDHEN and CDR2 SYDVKM. CDR3 length: 15 residues. The V end lost 3 bases, the J end lost 4 bases, and 15 bases lay between the germline ends. CDR3 amino acids: CASSLGVVSTTEAFF. CDR3 DNA: TGTGCCAGCAGTTTGGGCGTAGTGAGTACCACTGAAGCTTTCTTT.

The V and J genes are TRBV12-3 or TRBV12-4 and TRBJ1-1, with a possible D match to TRBD1 (5 bases). The ends were cut back, 7 bases at V and 4 bases at J, with 13 bases in the middle. This CDR3 is built from 13 residues. CDR3 in amino acids: CASTTGLGTEAFF. The CDR3 DNA reads TGTGCCAGCACCACAGGTCTCGGCACTGAAGCTTTCTTT.

This rearrangement joins TRBV5-8 to TRBJ1-4; D ambiguous. From germline, CDR1 is SGHTS and CDR2 YDEGEE. Trimming stripped 3 bases from V and 7 bases from J, with 10 bases between. This CDR3 spans 13 amino acids. The CDR3: CASSSGIIEKLFF. CDR3 nucleotides: TGTGCCAGCAGCTCGGGGATTATTGAAAAACTGTTTTTT.

The J gene is TRBJ2-7, the V gene TRBV10-2; no definite D call. The CDR3 length is 12 residues. Germline-derived CDR1 and CDR2 are WSHSY and SAAADI. Trimming cost V 6 bases and J 3 bases, with 9 bases left between them. Here the CDR3 DNA reads TGCGCCAGCAGGAACGGTCTCTACGAGCAGTACTTC. Translation gives CASRNGLYEQYF.

This clone came up once. V gene TRBV7-9 combines with J gene TRBJ1-4; D unresolved. Deletions cut 4 bases from V and 4 bases from J, with 10 bases between. CDR1 is SEHNR, CDR2 FQNEAQ, per germline (reference sequence). The CDR3 spans 14 residues. The DNA of the CDR3 is TGTGCCAGCAGCTCGGGTGTACTTAATGAAAAACTGTTTTTT. Its translation: CASSSGVLNEKLFF.

V and J are TRBV19 and TRBJ2-3; 8 bases map to TRBD2. In germline, CDR1 is LNHDA, CDR2 SQIVND (reference sequence). The CDR3 loop spans 16 amino acids. The junction had 7 bases not matched to a gene; V was cut back by 4 bases and J by 1 base. This CDR3 is CASSKGSGGRTDTQYF. The CDR3 DNA follows: TGTGCCAGTAGTAAGGGGAGCGGGGGCCGCACAGATACGCAGTATTTT.

The V gene is TRBV7-2, the J gene TRBJ2-7, with 15 positions matching TRBD2. CDR1 is SGHTA, CDR2 FQGNSA, per germline. V trimming: 4 bases; J trimming: 4 bases; junction bases outside the gene matches: 5. CDR3 length equals 16 residues. In DNA, the CDR3 is TGTGCCAGCAGCTCTCCGGGACTAGCGGGGGGATACGAGCAGTACTTC. Translated: CASSSPGLAGGYEQYF. Drawing the rest from reference TRBV7-2 and TRBJ2-7, the complete variable domain is GAGVSQSPSNKVTEKGKDVELRCDPISGHTALYWYRQSLGQGLEFLIYFQGNSAPDKSGLPSDRFSAERTGGSVSTLTIQRTQQEDSAVYLCASSSPGLAGGYEQYFGPGTRLTVT.

The CDR3 coding sequence is TGTGCCAGCAGTTACCAACAGGGAAGTACTAATGAAAAACTGTTTTTT. Translating gives CASSYQQGSTNEKLFF. The chain combines TRBV6-5 with TRBJ1-4, with D perhaps TRBD1 (6 bases). Germline assignment: CDR1 MNHEY and CDR2 SVGAGI. Trimming removed 2 bases from V and 2 bases from J, with 12 bases in between. CDR3 length: 16 amino acids.

This chain joins TRBV6-1 and TRBJ1-5, with D possibly being TRBD1 (6 bases). Germline V gives CDR1 MNHNS, CDR2 SASEGT. CDR3 length: 14 amino acids. V was clipped by 2 bases and J by 5 bases, with 10 bases between them. The CDR3 DNA follows: TGTGCCAGCAGTGAAAAAGGGGGATATCAGCCCCAGCATTTT. This gives the protein CASSEKGGYQPQHF.